The rows below give T cell receptor beta chains drawn from one sample of a study of beta chain features in type 1 diabetes. Only in-frame clones appear in the TCRdb table, and some are missing; sequencing was by immunoSEQ multiplex PCR. The sample includes 400,000 to 450,000 clones, approximately 15% of them seen just once. Sequenced: naive CD4+ T cells from blood. These receptors were collected from a man under 40 in good health. The CDR3 runs from the conserved cysteine through the conserved F or W. D genes are given only for firm matches. Clone sizes are given selectively: once, few, many, or a class where the clone is expanded.

.,.,TRBV4-3,TRBJ2-2,TGCGCCAGCAGCCAAGAGATAGGAGATTCCGGCGGGGAGCTGTTTTTT,CASSQEIGDSGGELFF
.,few,TRBV4-3,TRBJ2-4,TGCGCCAGCAGCCAAGAGAAAGCAGGGTATCCTATAGCCAAAAACATTCAGTACTTC,CASSQEKAGYPIAKNIQYF
.,.,TRBV5-1,TRBJ1-2,TGCGCCAGCAGCACGGCGGGGCGGACCTATGGCTACACCTTC,CASSTAGRTYGYTF
.,.,TRBV6-5,TRBJ2-6,TGTGCCAGCAGACGGGACGGCTCTGGGGCCAACGTCCTGACTTTC,CASRRDGSGANVLTF
.,few,TRBV29-1,TRBJ1-1,TGCAGCGTATCGGGCAGGGCGAACACTGAAGCTTTCTTT,CSVSGRANTEAFF
.,.,TRBV11-2,TRBJ2-1,TGTGCCAGCAGCTTAGATCACAGCGGGTTGGGCAATGAGCAGTTCTTC,CASSLDHSGLGNEQFF
.,few,TRBV4-1,TRBJ1-3,TGCGCCAGCAAACGATCCGCGGTTGTGTCGTTTGGAAACACCATATATTTT,CASKRSAVVSFGNTIYF
.,few,TRBV30,TRBJ2-1,TGTGCCTGGAGAGGGACTTCCTCTCGGGTTAATGAGCAGTTCTTC,CAWRGTSSRVNEQFF
TRBD2,few,TRBV5-4,TRBJ2-3,TGTGCCAGCAGCCCCCGGACTAGCGGGAGGGCACCAGATACGCAGTATTTT,CASSPRTSGRAPDTQYF
TRBD2,.,TRBV7-6,TRBJ2-7,TGTGCCAGCAGCCCCGGGACTAGCGGACCCTACGAGCAGTACTTC,CASSPGTSGPYEQYF
TRBD1,.,TRBV9,TRBJ2-7,TGTGCCAGCAGCCCAGAAGTAGGGACAGGGTCCTACGAGCAGTACTTC,CASSPEVGTGSYEQYF
TRBD1,few,TRBV7-9,TRBJ1-2,TGTGCCAGCAGCTCCATAAAGGGACAGGTCTATGGCTACACCTTC,CASSSIKGQVYGYTF
.,.,TRBV4-3,TRBJ1-3,TGCGCCAGCAGCCAATCTTCCACGGGAAGTTACACCATATATTTT,CASSQSSTGSYTIYF
.,.,TRBV30,TRBJ1-1,TGTGCCTGGAGTGTACAGGTAAACACTGAAGCTTTCTTT,CAWSVQVNTEAFF
.,.,TRBV20-1,TRBJ2-3,TGCAGTGCTTCGGGAGCAGATACGCAGTATTTT,CSASGADTQYF
.,.,TRBV11-3,TRBJ2-5,TGTGCCAGCAGCTCCCTAGACCGCGGTTGGGAGACCCAGTACTTC,CASSSLDRGWETQYF
TRBD1,few,TRBV7-2,TRBJ2-1,TGTGCCAGCAGCTTAGAGGGCAGGGGGACGAGCTCCTACAATGAGCAGTTCTTC,CASSLEGRGTSSYNEQFF
.,.,TRBV7-6,TRBJ2-3,TGTGCCAGCAGCTTAGACCTTGTCCCAACAGATACGCAGTATTTT,CASSLDLVPTDTQYF
.,.,TRBV5-1,TRBJ2-7,TGCGCCAGCAGCCCCCCAGGTAAGGCCACGACTGGGCAGTACTTC,CASSPPGKATTGQYF
.,.,TRBV7-8,TRBJ1-1,TGTGCCAGCAGCCACCATCGGCTGGGCCTGAACACTGAAGCTTTCTTT,CASSHHRLGLNTEAFF
.,few,TRBV7-2,TRBJ2-3,TGTGCCAGCAGCCCACCGGGACCCGCCGTGGGTACGCAGTATTTT,CASSPPGPAVGTQYF
.,.,TRBV23-1,TRBJ1-5,TGCGCCAGCAGTCGATTAGCGGTCGGAGGATTCAATCAGCCCCAGCATTTT,CASSRLAVGGFNQPQHF
TRBD2,.,TRBV25-1,TRBJ2-5,TGTGCCAGCAGTGAGGGAGGTAGCGGGAGGTTTCGCGAGACCCAGTACTTC,CASSEGGSGRFRETQYF
.,few,TRBV30,TRBJ2-1,TGTGCCTGGGCCCCCAACTCCTACAATGAGCAGTTCTTC,CAWAPNSYNEQFF
.,few,TRBV7-2,TRBJ2-3,TGTGCCAGCAGCTTTCCTAGCACAGATACGCAGTATTTT,CASSFPSTDTQYF
TRBD1,few,TRBV9,TRBJ2-3,TGTGCCAGCAGCGGCGGGACAGGGCTGAAAGATACGCAGTATTTT,CASSGGTGLKDTQYF
.,.,TRBV21-1,TRBJ2-5,TGTGCCAGCACCGCTAACTGGGGAAGAGAGACCCAGTACTTC,CASTANWGRETQYF
.,few,TRBV9,TRBJ1-2,TGTGCCAGCAGCGACAGTCGTACCAGATACTATGGCTACACCTTC,CASSDSRTRYYGYTF
.,few,TRBV2,TRBJ2-4,TGTGCCAGCTCTATAGCCAAAAACATTCAGTACTTC,CASSIAKNIQYF
.,few,TRBV10-3,TRBJ2-1,TGTGCCATCAGTGAGGGCAGCTACAATGAGCAGTTCTTC,CAISEGSYNEQFF
.,.,TRBV7-2,TRBJ2-7,TGTGCCAGCAGCCCCGGACCCTCGGACGAGCAGTACTTC,CASSPGPSDEQYF
TRBD1,few,TRBV29-1,TRBJ1-1,TGCAGCGTCGGACAGGCTGGAGACACTGAAGCTTTCTTT,CSVGQAGDTEAFF
TRBD1,.,TRBV7-8,TRBJ2-5,TGTGCCAGCAGCAAATCCGGGACAGGGTACCAAGAGACCCAGTACTTC,CASSKSGTGYQETQYF
.,.,TRBV7-6,TRBJ2-3,TGTGCCAGCAGCTTAGGTGCGCCAGGCACAGATACGCAGTATTTT,CASSLGAPGTDTQYF
.,few,TRBV5-4,TRBJ2-5,TGTGCCAGCAGTTCGGATCGAGAGTCCCAGTACTTC,CASSSDRESQYF
TRBD1,few,TRBV13,TRBJ2-1,TGTGCCAGCAGCTTATTGGCAGGGGGTGATGAGCAGTTCTTC,CASSLLAGGDEQFF
.,once,TRBV7-3,TRBJ1-2,TGTGCCAGCAGCTTAAACCACCTCGCGGTGATAACTAACTATGGCTACACCTTC,CASSLNHLAVITNYGYTF
.,.,TRBV7-2,TRBJ1-2,TGTGCCAGCAGCTTAACAGGGAATGGCTACACCTTC,CASSLTGNGYTF
.,.,TRBV29-1,TRBJ1-1,TGCAGCGCCGGGGGGGGCAGGAACACTGAAGCTTTCTTT,CSAGGGRNTEAFF
TRBD1,few,TRBV5-8,TRBJ2-6,TGTGCCAGCAGCCCATTCACAGGACAGGGATCCAACGTCCTGACTTTC,CASSPFTGQGSNVLTF
.,few,TRBV6-5,TRBJ2-5,TGTGCCAGCACGAGGGGAAGGAGGGAGACCCAGTACTTC,CASTRGRRETQYF
.,.,TRBV7-2,TRBJ1-5,TGTGCCAGCAGCTTAGACCCCAAGGTCCAGCATTTT,CASSLDPKVQHF
.,few,TRBV6-5,TRBJ2-3,TGTGCCAGCAGCCCCAGGGGTGTCACAGATACGCAGTATTTT,CASSPRGVTDTQYF
TRBD2,.,TRBV6-1,TRBJ2-1,TGTGCCAGCAAGGGTAGCGGGTTCTACAATGAGCAGTTCTTC,CASKGSGFYNEQFF
.,.,TRBV30,TRBJ1-1,TGTGCCTGGAGTGTACAGGGAGCGACTGAAGCTTTCTTT,CAWSVQGATEAFF
.,.,TRBV30,TRBJ1-2,TGTGCCCGCACTGCCCTTAGCAGCTACACCTTC,CARTALSSYTF
.,few,TRBV27,TRBJ2-3,TGTGCCAGCAGTTTGGGGGGGACAGGGCAGTATTTT,CASSLGGTGQYF
.,.,TRBV27,TRBJ1-5,TGTGCCAGCAGGACCGCAGGGGCCAACCAGCCCCAGCATTTT,CASRTAGANQPQHF
TRBD1,.,TRBV14,TRBJ1-4,TGTGCCAGCAGCCGACCGGGACAGGGACGATACGAAAAACTGTTTTTT,CASSRPGQGRYEKLFF
TRBD1,few,TRBV30,TRBJ2-3,TGTGCCTGGAGTAGAGGGGGCTACGCAGATACGCAGTATTTT,CAWSRGGYADTQYF
TRBD2,few,TRBV29-1,TRBJ2-5,TGCAGCGTTGGCGTCCAGCGGGGGGGCCCGGAGACCCAGTACTTC,CSVGVQRGGPETQYF
.,.,TRBV4-3,TRBJ2-2,TGCGCCAGCAGCCAAGCTTCAGGGCCGACCGGGGAGCTGTTTTTT,CASSQASGPTGELFF
.,few,TRBV15,TRBJ2-1,TGTGCCACCAGCAGAGAGGGCCTGATGGACAATGAGCAGTTCTTC,CATSREGLMDNEQFF
TRBD1,few,TRBV29-1,TRBJ1-2,TGCAGCGTTGTTCGGACAGGGGGAAGAGGCTACACCTTC,CSVVRTGGRGYTF
.,few,TRBV30,TRBJ1-2,TGTGCCTGGATTCGTAAGGGACACACTACAAACTATGGCTACACCTTC,CAWIRKGHTTNYGYTF
.,few,TRBV7-9,TRBJ2-5,TGTGCCAGCAGCTTAGACACCGCGAAAGGGGAGACCCAGTACTTC,CASSLDTAKGETQYF
TRBD1,few,TRBV7-2,TRBJ2-2,TGTGCCACTGGACAGGGATTTAGTAACACCGGGGAGCTGTTTTTT,CATGQGFSNTGELFF
.,many,TRBV7-9,TRBJ2-3,TGTGCCAGCAGCTCAACAGATACGCAGTATTTT,CASSSTDTQYF
TRBD2,few,TRBV7-8,TRBJ2-3,TGTGCCAGCAGCTTAGCGGTAGCGGGAGGAATATTCACAGATACGCAGTATTTT,CASSLAVAGGIFTDTQYF